These 2 T cell receptor beta chains originate from one sample sequenced in a study of blood T cell repertoires in COVID-19. Profiling relied on immunoSEQ multiplex PCR, and the TCRdb table lists in-frame clones only, not all of them. The table lists approximately 25,000 clones, approximately 72% of them singletons. Material: peripheral blood. These receptors all come from a woman over 75 with acute or convalescent COVID-19.

The rearrangement links TRBV18 to TRBJ1-2; the D is unclear. The ends were cut back, 4 bases at V and 5 bases at J, with 8 bases in the middle. CDR3 length: 12 residues. The germline V gene has CDR1 KGHSH and CDR2 LQKENI. CDR3 nucleotides: TGTGCCAGCTCACAGGGAGGGTATGGCTACACCTTC. Its translation is CASSQGGYGYTF.

The DNA for the CDR3 is TGTGCCAGCAGCTTAGATAAGGGGGCTTTCCTAGGAAACCAGCCCCAGCATTTT. It yields the protein CASSLDKGAFLGNQPQHF. The V call is TRBV7-8, the J call TRBJ1-5, with 7 bases matching TRBD1. V was pared by 1 base and J by 7 bases, with 16 bases of the junction left unmatched. There are 18 residues in the CDR3. Germline V lookup: CDR1 SGHVS, CDR2 FQNEAQ.